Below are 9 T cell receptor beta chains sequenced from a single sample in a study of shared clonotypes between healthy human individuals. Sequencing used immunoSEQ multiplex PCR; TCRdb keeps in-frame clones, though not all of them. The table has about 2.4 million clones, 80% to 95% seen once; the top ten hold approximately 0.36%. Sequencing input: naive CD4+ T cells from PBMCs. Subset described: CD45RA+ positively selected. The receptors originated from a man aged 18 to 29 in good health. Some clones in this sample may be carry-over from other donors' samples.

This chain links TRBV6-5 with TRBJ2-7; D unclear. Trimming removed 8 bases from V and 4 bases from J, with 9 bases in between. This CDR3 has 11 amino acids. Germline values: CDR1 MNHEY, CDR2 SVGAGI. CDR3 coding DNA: TGTGCCAGCTCAGACGCTTACGAGCAGTACTTC. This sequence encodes CASSDAYEQYF.

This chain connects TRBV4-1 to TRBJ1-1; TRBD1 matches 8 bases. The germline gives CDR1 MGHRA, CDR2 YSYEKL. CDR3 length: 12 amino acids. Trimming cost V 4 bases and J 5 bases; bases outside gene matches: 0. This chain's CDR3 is CASSRQGTEAFF. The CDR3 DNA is TGCGCCAGCAGCCGACAGGGGACTGAAGCTTTCTTT.

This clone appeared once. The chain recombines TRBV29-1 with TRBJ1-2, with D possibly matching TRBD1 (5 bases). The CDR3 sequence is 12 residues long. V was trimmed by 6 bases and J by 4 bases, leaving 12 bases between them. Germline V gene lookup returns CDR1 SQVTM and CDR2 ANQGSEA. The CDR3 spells CSVSGPLYGYTF. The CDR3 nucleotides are TGCAGCGTATCGGGACCCCTCTATGGCTACACCTTC.

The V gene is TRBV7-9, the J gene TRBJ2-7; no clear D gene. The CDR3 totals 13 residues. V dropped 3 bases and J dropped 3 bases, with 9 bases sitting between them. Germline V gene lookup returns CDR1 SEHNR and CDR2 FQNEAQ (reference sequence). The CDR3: CASSFDNLYEQYF. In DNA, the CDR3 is TGTGCCAGCAGCTTTGACAATCTCTACGAGCAGTACTTC. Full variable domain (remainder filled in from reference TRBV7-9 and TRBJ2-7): DTGVSQNPRHKITKRGQNVTFRCDPISEHNRLYWYRQTLGQGPEFLTYFQNEAQLEKSRLLSDRFSAERPKGSFSTLEIQRTEQGDSAMYLCASSFDNLYEQYFGPGTRLTVT.

CDR3 nucleotide sequence: TGTGCCAGCAGCCACCCCGGGATAAGGGAGACCCAGTACTTC. It encodes CASSHPGIRETQYF. The chain links TRBV7-2 to TRBJ2-5; perhaps TRBD2 as D (5 bases). The germline gives CDR1 SGHTA, CDR2 FQGNSA. V was clipped by 5 bases and J by 5 bases, with 15 bases between them. This CDR3 is built from 14 residues. Combining the CDR3 with reference TRBV7-2 and TRBJ2-5 gives the whole variable domain GAGVSQSPSNKVTEKGKDVELRCDPISGHTALYWYRQSLGQGLEFLIYFQGNSAPDKSGLPSDRFSAERTGGSVSTLTIQRTQQEDSAVYLCASSHPGIRETQYFGPGTRLLVL.

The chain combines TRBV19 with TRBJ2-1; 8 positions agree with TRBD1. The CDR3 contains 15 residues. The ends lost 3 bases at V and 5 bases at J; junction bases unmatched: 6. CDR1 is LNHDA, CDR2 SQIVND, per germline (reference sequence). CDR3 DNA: TGTGCCAGTAGTATGGACAGGGAAGCGAACAATGAGCAGTTCTTC. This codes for CASSMDREANNEQFF.

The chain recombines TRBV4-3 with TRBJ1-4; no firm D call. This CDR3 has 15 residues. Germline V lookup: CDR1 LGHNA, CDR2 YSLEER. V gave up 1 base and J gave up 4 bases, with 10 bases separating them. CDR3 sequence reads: CASSQVRALNEKLFF. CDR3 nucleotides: TGCGCCAGCAGCCAAGTGCGCGCCCTTAATGAAAAACTGTTTTTT.

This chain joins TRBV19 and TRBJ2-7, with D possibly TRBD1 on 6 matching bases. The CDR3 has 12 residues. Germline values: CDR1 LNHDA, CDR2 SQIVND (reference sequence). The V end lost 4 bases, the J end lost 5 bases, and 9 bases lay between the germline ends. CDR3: CASSTGVDEQYF. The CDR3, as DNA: TGTGCCAGTAGTACAGGGGTCGACGAGCAGTACTTC.

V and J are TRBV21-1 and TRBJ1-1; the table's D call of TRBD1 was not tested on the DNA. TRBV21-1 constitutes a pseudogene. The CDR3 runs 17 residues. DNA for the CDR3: TGTGCCAGCAGCAAACGCCGACAGGGAAAGGCAGACACTGAAGCTTTCTTT. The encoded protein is CASSKRRQGKADTEAFF.